This T cell receptor beta chain emerged from a study of T cell responses to AZD1222 COVID-19 vaccine. Study details: Pooling was applied to second doses at about 4 or about 12 weeks. General study points: The study found Spike-specific TCR breadth and depth rose after two AZD1222 doses. Just a handful of AZD1222 recipients were seropositive at baseline. Nearly half of spike-specific TCRs reportedly go after variant regions that carry no mutations.

The data were produced by immunoSEQ multiplex PCR, yet TCRdb's version contains in-frame clones alone and is incomplete. Altogether 130,000 to 150,000 clones are present, 91% being singletons, with the ten largest covering 1.4%. A word on this clone: Its antigen is currently unknown.

This CDR3 contains 14 residues. Germline values: CDR1 SGHRS, CDR2 YFSETQ. V shed 1 base and J 2 bases; nucleotides not matched to a gene: 2. This sequence was found in an adult in good health. Sequenced here: peripheral blood, sampled on day 0 of AZD1222 vaccination. The chain carries TRBV5-1 and TRBJ1-2, with 7 bases matching TRBD1. Here the CDR3 reads CASSLRTGNYGYTF. In DNA form, the CDR3 reads TGCGCCAGCAGCTTGCGGACAGGCAACTATGGCTACACCTTC.